This T cell receptor (beta chain) was obtained from a study of T-cell reconstitution after alpha-beta-depleted transplantation in children. Study observations and caveats: At around two months after transplant, the alpha-beta T cells were reportedly derived from several hundred expanded clones that came from non-depleted graft cells. In some patients, recipient T cells and intrathymic progenitors surviving conditioning explained high day-60 diversity. Newly produced T cells mostly provided counts and TCRbeta diversity after one year, as hyperexpanded clones declined.

This CDR3 has 17 amino acids. Trimming pared 5 bases from V and 0 bases from J, leaving 19 bases between. CDR1 MNHEY and CDR2 SVGEGT come from the germline V gene. Unique molecular identifiers were incorporated into the prepared TCRbeta library. TCRdb reprocessed the PCR reads via MiXCR and lists one record per CDR3 protein. Here the sample spans around 960,000 distinct CDR3 sequences, about 29% being singletons. Concerning this clonotype itself: Its antigen remains unknown.

The TCR sequence derives from a boy under two years old who had a stem cell transplant for SCID, so the T cells may come from the graft donor. The specimen comprised PBMCs, mostly from graft donor cells, sampled 360 days after TCRalphabeta/CD19-depleted stem cell transplant. The rearrangement links TRBV6-2 or TRBV6-3 to TRBJ2-5; D is undetermined. The CDR3: CASSPRALSRNQETQYF. In DNA, the CDR3 is TGTGCCAGCAGTCCTAGGGCGTTGAGCAGAAACCAAGAGACCCAGTACTTC.